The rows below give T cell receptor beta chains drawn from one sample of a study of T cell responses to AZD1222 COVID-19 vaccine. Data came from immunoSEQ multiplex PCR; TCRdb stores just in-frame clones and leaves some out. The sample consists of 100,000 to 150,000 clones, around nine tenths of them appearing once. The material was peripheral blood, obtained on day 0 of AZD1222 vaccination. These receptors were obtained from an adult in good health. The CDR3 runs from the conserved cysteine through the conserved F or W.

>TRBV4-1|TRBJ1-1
CASSPYLNTEAFF
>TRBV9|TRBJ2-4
CASSVDWWEGAKNIQYF
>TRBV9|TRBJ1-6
CASSQEGGLNSPLHF
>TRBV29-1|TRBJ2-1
CSVEGRKGEQFF
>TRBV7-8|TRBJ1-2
CASSPKRAYGYTF
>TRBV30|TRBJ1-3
CAWSVLLGFSGNTIYF
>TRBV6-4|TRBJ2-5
CASSSTGRETETQYF
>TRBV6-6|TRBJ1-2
CASSPTGEYYGYTF
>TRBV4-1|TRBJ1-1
CASSRIGTGERTEAFF
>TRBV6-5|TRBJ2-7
CASNPPWQGFYEQYF
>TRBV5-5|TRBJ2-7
CASSLWGGLAGLYEQYF
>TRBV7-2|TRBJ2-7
CASNPPGGGSPEQYF
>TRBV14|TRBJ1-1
CASSPQGRTEAFF
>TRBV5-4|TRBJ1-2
CASDGYTF
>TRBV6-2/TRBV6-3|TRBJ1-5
CASSQSGQNNQPQHF
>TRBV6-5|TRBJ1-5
CASAHSNQPQHF
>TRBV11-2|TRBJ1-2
CASSQGGLYGYTF
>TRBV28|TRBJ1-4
CASLQGGGSVTNEKLFF
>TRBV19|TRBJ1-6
CASSTQGGGSPLHF
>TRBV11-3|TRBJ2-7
CASSLARVSYEQYF
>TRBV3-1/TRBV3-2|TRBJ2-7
CASTAKGQVYEQYF
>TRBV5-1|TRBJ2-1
CASSLEGIRGEQFF
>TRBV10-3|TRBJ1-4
CAARQGGGEKLFF
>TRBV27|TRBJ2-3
CASSTLTDTQYF
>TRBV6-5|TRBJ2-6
CASSLQGSGANVLTF
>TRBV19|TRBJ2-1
CASSTLLAGGLDEQFF
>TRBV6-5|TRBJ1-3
CASSYSFMGSGNTIYF
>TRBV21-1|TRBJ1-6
CASSNTGGGSYNSPLHF
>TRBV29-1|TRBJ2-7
CSVKDGTLPSYEQYF
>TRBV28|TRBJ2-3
CASGTPQNSQYF
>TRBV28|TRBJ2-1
CASTSGALNQQFF
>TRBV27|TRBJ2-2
CASKARDGTGELFF
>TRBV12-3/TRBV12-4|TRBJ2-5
CASSSDRGGTQYF
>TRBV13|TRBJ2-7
CASSLGVVTYEQYF
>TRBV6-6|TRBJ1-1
CASSPDGYEAFF
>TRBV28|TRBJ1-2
CASSFRREERYTF